This entry describes one T cell receptor beta chain. Its target is unknown. This sample is part of a study of shared clonotypes between healthy human individuals. Whole-study results and caveats: Sharing across four donors was highest in naive CD4 (around 5%) and lowest in memory CD8 (roughly 0.4%). Incomplete sequencing of sorted subsets was indicated by rarefaction despite large depth.

Germline CDR1 reads SGHAT; CDR2 reads FQNNGV. Trimming at V came to 4 bases and at J to 7 bases, leaving 7 bases not matched to a gene. The CDR3 covers 15 residues. The assay was carried out at the deep level. The authors loaded about 0.2 ug DNA, 27,000 or so T cell genomes, into sorted-subset replicate PCRs. The table came from immunoSEQ multiplex PCR; TCRdb's copy has only in-frame clones and leaves some out. The repertoire consists of about 380,000 clones, with roughly 96% occurring once and the leading ten covering 0.32%. The sequenced sample was memory CD8+ T cells sorted from blood. The subset here: CD45RO+ cells pooled with CCR7-negative TemRA cells. The TCR sequence derives from a man in his thirties or forties in good health. The chain is built from TRBV11-2 and TRBJ2-1; 10 nucleotides agree with TRBD2. CDR3 nucleotides: TGTGCCAGCAGCTCTCTAGCGGGAGAATGGAATGAGCAGTTCTTC. This sequence encodes CASSSLAGEWNEQFF. The full variable domain, completed using reference TRBV11-2 and TRBJ2-1, is EAGVAQSPRYKIIEKRQSVAFWCNPISGHATLYWYQQILGQGPKLLIQFQNNGVVDDSQLPKDRFSAERLKGVDSTLKIQPAKLEDSAVYLCASSSLAGEWNEQFFGPGTRLTVL.